A single sample is the source of the 26 T cell receptor beta chains below, sequenced in a study of cytomegalovirus exposure and HLA in healthy donors. This PCR relied on a set of 60 Vbeta primers and 13 Jbeta primers. Data came from immunoSEQ multiplex PCR; TCRdb stores just in-frame clones and leaves some out. Of approximately 140,000 clones in the sample, roughly 62% were seen once. Sequenced input: PBMCs. These receptors all come from a male donor in good health and CMV-seronegative.

The rearrangement joins TRBV6-1 to TRBJ2-1; 8 bases are a match to TRBD2. CDR3 length: 15 residues. CDR1 is MNHNS, CDR2 SASEGT, per germline. With V trimmed by 4 bases and J by 2 bases, 4 bases remained unmatched. The CDR3 nucleotides are TGTGCCAGCAGTGCCTGGACTAGCACCTACAATGAGCAGTTCTTC. It is translated as CASSAWTSTYNEQFF.

The chain uses TRBV15 and TRBJ2-2; D may be TRBD1 (6 bases). The CDR3 is 16 amino acids. Trimming pared 3 bases from V and 0 bases from J, leaving 11 bases between. Germline V gene lookup returns CDR1 LNHNV and CDR2 YYDKDF (reference sequence). CDR3 region: CATSRGDTPNTGELFF. The DNA of the CDR3 is TGTGCCACCAGCAGGGGGGACACACCGAACACCGGGGAGCTGTTTTTT.

V is TRBV6-5 and J is TRBJ2-3; unclear D gene. CDR3 length: 15 residues. Trimming took off 0 bases at V and 2 bases at J, with 9 bases between the two ends. Germline lookup yields CDR1 MNHEY and CDR2 SVGAGI. The CDR3, as DNA: TGTGCCAGCAGTTACTCGGCGGTACCCACAGATACGCAGTATTTT. Residues: CASSYSAVPTDTQYF.

The V and J genes are TRBV7-9 and TRBJ2-5; 7 bases are shared with TRBD1. The CDR3 totals 15 residues. From germline, CDR1 is SEHNR and CDR2 FQNEAQ (reference sequence). V shed 5 bases and J 2 bases; nucleotides not matched to a gene: 8. The CDR3 DNA follows: TGTGCCAGCAGCCAATCGGGACAGATACAAGAGACCCAGTACTTC. This translates into CASSQSGQIQETQYF. Together with reference TRBV7-9 and TRBJ2-5, the CDR3 gives the full variable domain: DTGVSQNPRHKITKRGQNVTFRCDPISEHNRLYWYRQTLGQGPEFLTYFQNEAQLEKSRLLSDRFSAERPKGSFSTLEIQRTEQGDSAMYLCASSQSGQIQETQYFGPGTRLLVL.

J is TRBJ1-2 and V is TRBV30; TRBD1 is a possible D gene (6 bases). This CDR3 is built from 12 residues. Trimming removed 3 bases from V and 12 bases from J, with 17 bases in between. CDR1 is GTSNPN, CDR2 SVGIG, per germline (reference sequence). In DNA, the CDR3 is TGTGCCTGGAGCGGGGGGCAGGGAAGGCACACCTTC. This sequence encodes CAWSGGQGRHTF.

The V call is TRBV2, the J call TRBJ2-5; 11 bases line up with TRBD1. The CDR3 covers 14 residues. Trimming cost V 5 bases and J 2 bases; bases outside gene matches: 1. Germline V CDR1 and CDR2: SNHLY, FYNNEI. The CDR3 is CASSRDRGQETQYF. For the CDR3, the DNA is TGTGCCAGCAGTCGGGACAGGGGGCAAGAGACCCAGTACTTC.

There are a few counts of this clone. The chain has TRBV5-4 and TRBJ2-4; 8 positions agree with TRBD2. The trim removed 4 bases at V and 8 bases at J, leaving 11 bases unmatched. This CDR3 contains 15 residues. The germline V gene encodes CDR1 SGHNT and CDR2 YYREEE (reference sequence). The CDR3 DNA is TGTGCCAGCAGCCCCCCCGGGACTAGGTCTGACATTCAGTACTTC. Protein: CASSPPGTRSDIQYF.

The J gene is TRBJ2-3, the V gene TRBV27; the D is unclear. The germline CDR1 and CDR2 sequences are MNHEY and SMNVEV (reference sequence). The CDR3 consists of 14 residues. Trimming removed 0 bases from V and 2 bases from J, with 6 bases in between. CDR3 nucleotides: TGTGCCAGCAGTTTATCGAGCCACACAGATACGCAGTATTTT. It specifies CASSLSSHTDTQYF.

The chain combines TRBV5-4 with TRBJ1-4, with D perhaps TRBD1 (5 bases). CDR1 is SGHNT and CDR2 is YYREEE in the germline V gene (reference sequence). The CDR3 spans 13 residues. V lost 0 bases, J lost 7 bases, and 7 bases lay in between. This CDR3 is CASSLVGGEKLFF. The DNA for the CDR3 is TGTGCCAGCAGCTTGGTCGGGGGTGAAAAACTGTTTTTT.

This clone appeared a few times. V gene TRBV9 combines with J gene TRBJ2-7; 8 nucleotides line up with TRBD1. CDR3 length: 18 residues. V was clipped by 0 bases and J by 1 base; unmatched bases: 12. Germline CDR1 SGDLS, CDR2 YYNGEE. The CDR3 region is CASSVGVSGQDLSYEQYF. In DNA, the CDR3 is TGTGCCAGCAGCGTAGGTGTGTCGGGACAGGACCTATCCTACGAGCAGTACTTC. Full variable domain (remainder filled in from reference TRBV9 and TRBJ2-7): DSGVTQTPKHLITATGQRVTLRCSPRSGDLSVYWYQQSLDQGLQFLIQYYNGEERAKGNILERFSAQQFPDLHSELNLSSLELGDSALYFCASSVGVSGQDLSYEQYFGPGTRLTVT.

This clone appeared a single time. The V call is TRBV10-1, the J call TRBJ1-5, with a weak D call TRBD1 (5 bases). V lost 8 bases and J lost 4, with 24 bases in between. There are 17 residues in the CDR3. Per germline, CDR1 WNHNN and CDR2 SYGVQD (reference sequence). The CDR3 loop is CASRAGQGILWNQPQHF. CDR3 bases: TGCGCCAGCCGTGCGGGTCAGGGCATCCTCTGGAATCAGCCCCAGCATTTT.

A few counts support this clone. J is TRBJ1-1 and V is TRBV28, with TRBD1 matching 8 bases. CDR1 and CDR2 from the germline V gene are MDHEN and SYDVKM. The length of the CDR3 is 16 residues. V lost 5 bases, J lost 0 bases, and 8 bases stayed unmatched. For the CDR3, the DNA is TGTGCCAGCAGTCCCCCATACAGGGGGATGAACACTGAAGCTTTCTTT. It encodes CASSPPYRGMNTEAFF.

V and J are TRBV6-5 and TRBJ2-7; 12 nucleotides line up with TRBD1. The J segment lost 6 bases and the V segment lost 10 bases, leaving 13 bases of the junction unmatched. CDR1 and CDR2 (germline): MNHEY, SVGAGI. The CDR3 is 15 amino acids. The CDR3 sequence: CATKRQPGQGAEQYF. In nucleotides, the CDR3 is TGTGCCACAAAACGACAACCGGGACAGGGGGCCGAGCAGTACTTC.

The chain links TRBV5-8 to TRBJ2-3; weak D call: TRBD2 (6 bases). The CDR3 is 16 amino acids. The V gene lost 2 bases and the J gene lost 1 base, with 14 bases spanning the gap. From germline, CDR1 is SGHTS and CDR2 YDEGEE. The CDR3 nucleotides read TGTGCCAGCAGCTTCGGCGGGACTTCCGGCACAGATACGCAGTATTTT. Translation: CASSFGGTSGTDTQYF. Using reference TRBV5-8 and TRBJ2-3 for the parts outside the CDR3, the full variable domain is EAGVTQSPTHLIKTRGQQATLRCSPISGHTSVYWYQQALGLGLQFLLWYDEGEERNRGNFPPRFSGRQFPNYSSELNVNALELEDSALYLCASSFGGTSGTDTQYFGPGTRLTVL.

The CDR3 protein is CTSSQDLRSAFF. CDR3 coding DNA: TGCACCAGCAGCCAAGATCTACGATCGGCTTTCTTT. The chain employs TRBV1 and TRBJ1-1. TRBV1 is shown as a pseudogene. The CDR3 sequence is 12 residues long.

The chain links TRBV6-1 to TRBJ2-1, with 8 bases lining up with TRBD1. CDR1 is MNHNS, CDR2 SASEGT, per germline. The V gene end was trimmed by 4 bases and the J gene end by 6 bases; junction bases not matched to a gene: 8. The CDR3 is 15 amino acids. The CDR3 protein is CASSAEGQGFNEQFF. In DNA form, the CDR3 reads TGTGCCAGCAGTGCCGAAGGACAGGGCTTCAATGAGCAGTTCTTC.

The chain couples TRBV6-5 to TRBJ1-6; 7 nucleotides align to TRBD1. The CDR3 length is 16 residues. J gave up 5 bases and V 4 bases, and 8 bases lay outside the gene matches. Germline V gene sequence: CDR1 MNHEY, CDR2 SVGAGI. The CDR3 nucleotides read TGTGCCAGCAGTTCCCGGACAGGTCGGGATAATTCACCCCTCCACTTT. Protein product: CASSSRTGRDNSPLHF.

V usage is TRBV6-1 and J usage is TRBJ2-1; 8 bases match TRBD2. After removal of 2 bases from V and 4 bases from J, the junction contained 10 bases not matched to a gene. Germline V lookup: CDR1 MNHNS, CDR2 SASEGT. The CDR3 is 17 amino acids. The CDR3 here is CASSEFSGTSLYNEQFF. The CDR3, as DNA: TGTGCCAGCAGTGAATTCTCCGGGACTAGTCTATACAATGAGCAGTTCTTC.

In nucleotides, the CDR3 is TGTGCCAGCATCACCGGGGTAGGCAGCAGCAATGAGCAGTTCTTC. Residues: CASITGVGSSNEQFF. This chain connects TRBV2 to TRBJ2-1; D is perhaps TRBD2 (5 bases). Germline V CDR1 and CDR2: SNHLY, FYNNEI. Trimming left V 7 bases short and J 6 bases short, with 19 bases between. CDR3 length: 15 residues.

Only one count was recorded for this clone. J is TRBJ2-5 and V is TRBV15, with 14 bases that match TRBD2. The end of the DNA is better explained by TRBJ2-7, so the J call may be wrong. Germline V lookup: CDR1 LNHNV, CDR2 YYDKDF (reference sequence). The CDR3 is 17 residues long. This CDR3 reads CATSRGVGLAGAYEQYF. The CDR3, as DNA: TGTGCCACCAGCAGAGGAGTGGGACTAGCGGGGGCCTACGAGCAGTACTTC.

V gene TRBV28 combines with J gene TRBJ1-5, with a weak D call TRBD1 (5 bases). V was shortened by 4 bases and J by 0 bases, with 10 bases between the two germline ends. CDR1 is MDHEN, CDR2 SYDVKM, per germline. The CDR3 is 15 amino acids. CDR3 in amino acids: CASSYRSNSNQPQHF. The CDR3 DNA reads as TGTGCCAGCAGTTACAGGTCCAATAGCAATCAGCCCCAGCATTTT. Using reference TRBV28 and TRBJ1-5 for the parts outside the CDR3, the full variable domain is DVKVTQSSRYLVKRTGEKVFLECVQDMDHENMFWYRQDPGLGLRLIYFSYDVKMKEKGDIPEGYSVSREKKERFSLILESASTNQTSMYLCASSYRSNSNQPQHFGDGTRLSIL.

This rearrangement joins TRBV7-2 to TRBJ2-7; 7 bases match TRBD1. V lost 1 base to trimming and J lost 4 bases; unmatched junction nucleotides: 7. The CDR3 runs to 15 residues. Germline V CDR1 and CDR2: SGHTA, FQGNSA. Here the CDR3 reads CASSLDRGFLYEQYF. The CDR3 DNA follows: TGTGCCAGCAGCTTAGACAGGGGCTTTTTATACGAGCAGTACTTC.

V and J are TRBV10-3 and TRBJ2-3; 8 nucleotides match TRBD2. The junction had 9 bases not matched to a gene; V was cut back by 5 bases and J by 5 bases. The CDR3 spans 15 residues. Per the germline V gene, CDR1 is ENHRY and CDR2 is SYGVKD. Here the CDR3 DNA reads TGTGCCATCAGTCCCACCGGGGGGGCCGGAGATACGCAGTATTTT. Amino acid sequence: CAISPTGGAGDTQYF.

The chain joins TRBV2 to TRBJ1-1; D remains unclear. Germline V gene data show CDR1 as SNHLY and CDR2 as FYNNEI. CDR3 length equals 10 residues. V shed 8 bases and J shed 7 bases, with 8 bases lying between them. The CDR3 sequence: CASVRGEAFF. The CDR3 DNA reads as TGTGCCAGCGTTAGAGGTGAAGCTTTCTTT.

V gene TRBV25-1 combines with J gene TRBJ1-5; tentative D call: TRBD1 (5 bases). The germline gives CDR1 MGHDK, CDR2 SYGVNS. The CDR3 has 15 residues. Trimming took off 2 bases at V and 1 base at J, with 9 bases between the two ends. Here the CDR3 reads CASSEGAGSNQPQHF. CDR3 in DNA: TGTGCCAGCAGTGAAGGGGCCGGGAGCAATCAGCCCCAGCATTTT.

This rearrangement joins TRBV27 to TRBJ2-1, with 11 bases fitting TRBD1. V trimming: 0 bases; J trimming: 6 bases; junction bases outside the gene matches: 4. This CDR3 spans 16 amino acids. The V gene's germline CDR1 is MNHEY and CDR2 SMNVEV (reference sequence). The chain's CDR3 is CASSLSGTGGLNEQFF. The CDR3 DNA reads TGTGCCAGCAGTTTATCGGGGACAGGGGGACTCAATGAGCAGTTCTTC.